A selection of T cell receptor beta chains follows, all from one sample in a study of T cell responses to AZD1222 COVID-19 vaccine. Clones were read by immunoSEQ multiplex PCR, and TCRdb kept only the in-frame ones, dropping some. The sample holds around 130,000 clones; roughly 88% are singletons and the top ten take less than 10%. The sample in question was peripheral blood, obtained on day 0 of AZD1222 vaccination. Receptor source: an adult in good health. CDR3s include the opening cysteine and the closing phenylalanine or tryptophan. The D gene is left open where the match is weak. Clone size is not always given. Where it is, it says once, few, many or a class for expanded clones.

TRBV14	TRBD2	TRBJ2-1	NA	CASSPRTSGKQFF	TGTGCCAGCAGCCCCAGGACTAGCGGGAAGCAGTTCTTC
TRBV27	TRBD1	TRBJ1-1	NA	CASSLLGQGNTEAFF	TGTGCCAGCAGTTTACTGGGACAGGGGAACACTGAAGCTTTCTTT
TRBV7-9	NA	TRBJ2-1	NA	CASSPRTLTYNEQFF	TGTGCCAGCAGCCCACGGACCCTGACTTACAATGAGCAGTTCTTC
TRBV6-5	NA	TRBJ1-3	NA	CASSLGEGNTIYF	TGTGCCAGCAGTTTAGGAGAGGGAAACACCATATATTTT
TRBV19	NA	TRBJ1-5	NA	CASLPGRIFSNQPQHF	TGTGCCAGCCTTCCGGGCCGGATTTTTAGCAATCAGCCCCAGCATTTT
TRBV30	NA	TRBJ2-7	NA	CAWMQQGYEQYF	TGTGCCTGGATGCAACAGGGTTACGAGCAGTACTTC
TRBV19	NA	TRBJ2-4	NA	CASTQSAAKNIQYF	TGTGCCAGTACCCAGAGTGCAGCCAAAAACATTCAGTACTTC
TRBV5-8	NA	TRBJ2-7	NA	CASSLVGHHPSYEQYF	TGTGCCAGCAGCCTGGTAGGGCATCACCCCTCCTACGAGCAGTACTTC
TRBV27	NA	TRBJ2-7	once	CASSLQQGPYEQYF	TGTGCCAGCAGTCTTCAACAGGGCCCCTACGAGCAGTACTTC
TRBV12-3/TRBV12-4	NA	TRBJ2-7	few	CASSFRAGYEQYF	TGTGCCAGCAGTTTCAGGGCCGGCTACGAGCAGTACTTC
TRBV21-1	NA	TRBJ1-4	NA	CASSWDSSEKLFF	TGTGCCAGCAGCTGGGACAGCTCTGAAAAACTGTTTTTT
TRBV5-6	TRBD2	TRBJ2-7	NA	CASSLYPSGNLEQYF	TGTGCCAGCAGCTTATACCCTAGCGGCAACCTCGAGCAGTACTTC
TRBV27	TRBD2	TRBJ2-5	NA	CASTPRGSGRVETQYF	TGTGCCAGCACCCCTAGGGGTAGCGGGAGAGTAGAGACCCAGTACTTC
TRBV7-3	NA	TRBJ2-3	NA	CASSSGRGVADTQYF	TGTGCCAGCAGCTCTGGCAGGGGAGTAGCAGATACGCAGTATTTT
TRBV2	NA	TRBJ1-1	NA	CASSERVNTEAFF	TGTGCCAGCAGTGAACGGGTGAACACTGAAGCTTTCTTT
TRBV6-5	NA	TRBJ2-7	NA	CASNLQGRSYEQYF	TGTGCCAGCAATTTACAGGGAAGATCCTACGAGCAGTACTTC
TRBV7-8	TRBD2	TRBJ2-7	NA	CATRLAGGYEQYF	TGTGCCACTCGACTAGCGGGCGGCTACGAGCAGTACTTC
TRBV18	TRBD1	TRBJ2-3	NA	CASSGTGYTDTQYF	TGTGCCAGCTCAGGGACAGGGTACACAGATACGCAGTATTTT
TRBV4-2	TRBD1	TRBJ1-2	NA	CASSPSDRAGYTF	TGTGCCAGCAGCCCCTCGGACAGGGCTGGCTACACCTTC
TRBV5-5	NA	TRBJ2-7	NA	CASSLIGRSSYEQYF	TGTGCCAGCAGCTTGATCGGACGGAGCTCCTACGAGCAGTACTTC
TRBV4-1	NA	TRBJ1-4	NA	CASSQSPGPQRANEKLFF	TGCGCCAGCAGCCAAAGTCCGGGCCCCCAGAGGGCTAATGAAAAACTGTTTTTT
TRBV3-1/TRBV3-2	NA	TRBJ1-6	NA	CASSQVVGVISPLHF	TGTGCCAGCAGCCAAGTAGTGGGGGTGATTTCACCCCTCCACTTT
TRBV30	TRBD1	TRBJ1-2	NA	CAWNRGENYGYTF	TGTGCCTGGAACAGGGGAGAAAACTATGGCTACACCTTC
TRBV24-1	NA	TRBJ1-4	NA	CATSDWGTGPEKLFF	TGTGCCACCAGTGATTGGGGTACAGGTCCTGAAAAACTGTTTTTT
TRBV19	TRBD1	TRBJ1-2	NA	CASTPDRGYYGYTF	TGTGCCAGTACCCCGGACAGGGGATACTATGGCTACACCTTC
TRBV12-3/TRBV12-4	NA	TRBJ1-4	NA	CASSLARELFF	TGTGCCAGCAGTTTAGCCAGAGAACTGTTTTTT
TRBV3-1/TRBV3-2	NA	TRBJ2-7	medium-sized	CASSQSGSSYEQYF	TGTGCCAGCAGCCAATCAGGGAGCTCCTACGAGCAGTACTTC